These 5 T cell receptor beta chains were all obtained from the same sample, sequenced in a study of metastatic and nonmetastatic thyroid tumors. Every patient underwent thyroid surgery untreated. TCRdb re-clonotyped the PCR reads through MiXCR. This table has 17,000 or so clones, roughly 23% appearing once. Sequencing was carried out using tumor tissue. The receptors shown here come from a female donor with papillary thyroid cancer or a benign thyroid nodule (not recorded which). Some clones in this sample may be carry-over from other donors' samples.

This clone was counted many times. This chain connects TRBV28 to TRBJ1-2, with D possibly being TRBD1 (5 bases). Germline V gene sequence: CDR1 MDHEN, CDR2 SYDVKM. The CDR3 spans 13 residues. Trimming cost V 2 bases and J 4 bases, with 8 bases left between them. The CDR3 DNA is TGTGCCAGCAGTTTACCAGGGCTCTATGGCTACACCTTC. Its translation is CASSLPGLYGYTF.

The chain links TRBV12-3 or TRBV12-4 to TRBJ2-1; 7 bases are a match to TRBD2. V lost 6 bases to trimming and J lost 15 bases; unmatched junction nucleotides: 11. CDR3 length: 12 residues. CDR3 sequence: CASRSSGSRLFF. The CDR3 nucleotides are TGTGCCAGCAGAAGTAGCGGGTCTAGGCTGTTCTTC.

This clone was detected ten times or more. The chain combines TRBV7-2 with TRBJ2-3; no firm D call. V gave up 2 bases and J gave up 2 bases, with 14 bases separating them. Germline-derived CDR1 and CDR2 are SGHTA and FQGNSA. The CDR3 loop spans 16 amino acids. In DNA form, the CDR3 reads TGTGCCAGCAGCTTAAGTTCCGGGCTAGACACAGATACGCAGTATTTT. Its translation is CASSLSSGLDTDTQYF.

V and J are TRBV15 and TRBJ2-7; D may be TRBD1 or TRBD2 (5 bases each). There are 15 residues in the CDR3. CDR1 and CDR2 (germline): LNHNV, YYDKDF (reference sequence). The V end was cut by 0 bases, the J end by 5 bases, with 14 bases between. The CDR3 protein is CATSRERGGSNEQYF. CDR3 DNA: TGTGCCACCAGCAGAGAGAGGGGCGGTTCGAACGAGCAGTACTTC.

The chain recombines TRBV5-6 with TRBJ2-4; 7 bases line up with TRBD2. Germline V gene data show CDR1 as SGHDT and CDR2 as YYEEEE. The ends lost 1 base at V and 5 bases at J; junction bases unmatched: 12. The CDR3 consists of 17 residues. The CDR3 region has the DNA TGTGCCAGCAGCTTGTTCGGGGAGGGGAAGGCCCAAAACATTCAGTACTTC. Its protein is CASSLFGEGKAQNIQYF.